Shown below are 23 T cell receptor beta chains from a single sample sequenced in a study of blood T cell repertoires in COVID-19. The table came from immunoSEQ multiplex PCR; TCRdb's copy has only in-frame clones and leaves some out. The top ten clones hold approximately 10% of a sample with approximately 120,000 clones, roughly four fifths of them seen once. Sequenced: peripheral blood. These receptors all come from a human donor in a cohort sampled during active COVID-19.

This clone has just one count. V and J are TRBV21-1 and TRBJ1-1. TRBV21-1 is designated a pseudogene. The CDR3 sequence is 13 residues long. The CDR3 nucleotides read TGTGCCAGCATCAACGATGGGGGGACTGAAGCTTTCTTT. Its translation is CASINDGGTEAFF.

Remarks on this clone: One end of the junction fails to match germline, which may point to a read error. J is TRBJ2-5 and V is TRBV7-6, with 12 bases fitting TRBD1. Germline V lookup: CDR1 SGHVS, CDR2 FNYEAQ. The CDR3 has 16 amino acids. The CDR3 spells CASSLAGTGGVETQYF. The CDR3 DNA reads as TGTGCCAGCAGCCTAGCCGGGACAGGGGGCGTGGAGACCCAGTACTTC. Drawing the rest from reference TRBV7-6 and TRBJ2-5, the complete variable domain is GAGVSQSPRYKVTKRGQDVALRCDPISGHVSLYWYRQALGQGPEFLTYFNYEAQQDKSGLPNDRFSAERPEGSISTLTIQRTEQRDSAMYRCASSLAGTGGVETQYFGPGTRLLVL.

The chain is built from TRBV10-3 and TRBJ2-3; D unclear. The CDR3 is 13 amino acids. Deletions cut 8 bases from V and 2 bases from J, with 11 bases between. The germline CDR1 and CDR2 sequences are ENHRY and SYGVKD. Written as DNA, the CDR3 is TGTGCCATCGGCGCTAGAACCACAGATACGCAGTATTTT. Translation: CAIGARTTDTQYF.

The chain combines TRBV2 with TRBJ1-5; TRBD1 aligns across 8 bases. The CDR3 has 15 residues. Germline V gene lookup returns CDR1 SNHLY and CDR2 FYNNEI. Trimming cost V 7 bases and J 3 bases; bases outside gene matches: 8. CDR3 in amino acids: CASTAPGGPNQPQHF. The CDR3 coding sequence is TGTGCCAGCACTGCACCAGGGGGCCCCAATCAGCCCCAGCATTTT.

The rearrangement links TRBV5-1 to TRBJ2-3; perhaps TRBD1 as D (5 bases). The V gene lost 0 bases and the J gene lost 5 bases, with 13 bases spanning the gap. Germline V gene lookup returns CDR1 SGHRS and CDR2 YFSETQ. The CDR3 length is 15 residues. CDR3 DNA sequence: TGCGCCAGCAGCTTGGATTTTCTAGGGGAAGATACGCAGTATTTT. Amino acids: CASSLDFLGEDTQYF.

V and J are TRBV29-1 and TRBJ2-5, with D possibly TRBD2 on 6 matching bases. CDR3 size: 12 residues. Germline values: CDR1 SQVTM, CDR2 ANQGSEA. V was cut by 4 bases and J by 7 bases, with 13 bases left in between. The CDR3 region has the DNA TGCAGCGTTGGGCGGGACGCCGGGACCCAGTACTTC. This encodes CSVGRDAGTQYF.

The chain combines TRBV18 with TRBJ2-2, with 14 positions matching TRBD2. Trimming cost V 6 bases and J 4 bases; bases outside gene matches: 7. The length of the CDR3 is 17 residues. Germline V gene sequence: CDR1 KGHSH, CDR2 LQKENI. CDR3 sequence: CASSMGLAGAGTGELFF. The CDR3 bases are TGTGCCAGCTCGATGGGACTAGCGGGGGCCGGCACCGGGGAGCTGTTTTTT.

J is TRBJ1-3 and V is TRBV5-3, with D possibly being TRBD1 (5 bases). TRBV5-3 is classed as an ORF, of uncertain function. The V end lost 0 bases, the J end lost 0 bases, and 13 bases lay between the germline ends. CDR3 length: 17 amino acids. The CDR3 nucleotides read TGTGCCAGAAGCTTGGGACAGACCGATCACTCTGGAAACACCATATATTTT. This encodes CARSLGQTDHSGNTIYF.

V and J are TRBV5-1 and TRBJ1-2; weak D call: TRBD1 (6 bases). Trimming left V 4 bases short and J 0 bases short, with 16 bases between. The length of the CDR3 is 16 residues. Per germline, CDR1 SGHRS and CDR2 YFSETQ. DNA for the CDR3: TGCGCCAGCAGCCTAATTCCAGGGGCGACTAACTATGGCTACACCTTC. Amino acids: CASSLIPGATNYGYTF.

The gene calls are TRBV5-1 and TRBJ2-3, with D possibly TRBD1 on 5 matching bases. Germline values: CDR1 SGHRS, CDR2 YFSETQ. The CDR3 loop spans 15 amino acids. Trimming shortened V by 0 bases and J by 4 bases, and 12 bases separated the two germline ends. For the CDR3, the DNA is TGCGCCAGCAGCTTGGGGGGCCACGGTCCAGATACGCAGTATTTT. It codes for CASSLGGHGPDTQYF.

This clone was detected only once. DNA of the CDR3: TGCGCCAGCAGCACTGGACAGGAGGTCAATGAGCAGTTCTTC. Translating gives CASSTGQEVNEQFF. This rearrangement joins TRBV5-1 to TRBJ2-1; 7 bases align to TRBD1. V lost 4 bases, J lost 6 bases, and 7 bases stayed unmatched. Germline-derived CDR1 and CDR2 are SGHRS and YFSETQ. This CDR3 has 14 residues.

This clone was detected ten times or more. The gene calls are TRBV27 and TRBJ2-1, with D possibly matching TRBD1 (5 bases). V lost 2 bases to trimming and J lost 5 bases, with 10 bases between them. The CDR3 has 14 residues. CDR1 and CDR2 from the germline V gene are MNHEY and SMNVEV (reference sequence). CDR3 residues: CASSLAGPDNEQFF. The CDR3 region has the DNA TGTGCCAGCAGTTTAGCAGGGCCAGACAATGAGCAGTTCTTC.

This clone was counted between two and nine times. The chain has TRBV18 and TRBJ1-6; D possibly corresponds to TRBD1 (5 bases). V gave up 0 bases and J gave up 0 bases, with 12 bases separating them. Germline CDR1 and CDR2: KGHSH and LQKENI. This CDR3 region has 18 residues. The CDR3 is CASSPPLGVNSYNSPLHF. CDR3 nucleotides: TGTGCCAGCTCACCACCTCTAGGGGTGAACTCCTATAATTCACCCCTCCACTTT.

The gene calls are TRBV11-3 and TRBJ2-3, with 8 bases lining up with TRBD1. Germline lookup yields CDR1 SGHNT and CDR2 YENEEA. CDR3 length equals 17 residues. V lost 5 bases, J lost 4 bases, and 14 bases stayed unmatched. The CDR3 reads CASSTTLPGQAPDTQYF. DNA for the CDR3: TGTGCCAGCAGCACCACTTTACCGGGACAGGCCCCAGATACGCAGTATTTT.

This chain links TRBV5-6 with TRBJ1-1; D possibly corresponds to TRBD1 (6 bases). The CDR3 is made up of 13 amino acids. CDR1 is SGHDT and CDR2 is YYEEEE in the germline V gene. With 0 bases removed from V and 5 bases from J, the gap between germline ends came to 8 bases. In DNA, the CDR3 is TGTGCCAGCAGCTTGGGGGGGCGTACTGAAGCTTTCTTT. Its translation is CASSLGGRTEAFF.

The rearrangement joins TRBV5-1 to TRBJ1-1; no firm D call. Trimming left V 4 bases short and J 1 base short, with 8 bases between. Germline CDR1 reads SGHRS; CDR2 reads YFSETQ. This CDR3 has 13 amino acids. The CDR3 DNA sequence: TGCGCCAGCAGCGTTCGACAGAACACTGAAGCTTTCTTT. Its translation is CASSVRQNTEAFF. The full variable domain, in which reference TRBV5-1 and TRBJ1-1 provide the parts outside the CDR3, is KAGVTQTPRYLIKTRGQQVTLSCSPISGHRSVSWYQQTPGQGLQFLFEYFSETQRNKGNFPGRFSGRQFSNSRSEMNVSTLELGDSALYLCASSVRQNTEAFFGQGTRLTVV.

This clone has only a few counts. V and J are TRBV6-5 and TRBJ1-1, with D possibly being TRBD1 (6 bases). The germline V and J ends were trimmed by 5 bases and 4 bases, with 17 bases remaining between them. The length of the CDR3 is 15 residues. CDR1 and CDR2 from the germline V gene are MNHEY and SVGAGI. CDR3 loop: CASSSTGGSGTEAFF. CDR3 nucleotides: TGTGCCAGCAGTAGTACTGGGGGCAGTGGCACTGAAGCTTTCTTT.

The chain joins TRBV20-1 to TRBJ1-2, with D perhaps matching TRBD1 (5 bases). V shed 6 bases and J shed 7 bases, with 12 bases lying between them. The CDR3 has 11 residues. Per the germline V gene, CDR1 is DFQATT and CDR2 is SNEGSKA (reference sequence). The CDR3 DNA is TGCAGTGCAGGGGAGGCCGTTGGCTACACCTTC. Its translation is CSAGEAVGYTF.

The rearrangement joins TRBV2 to TRBJ2-7; 8 bases are shared with TRBD1. This CDR3 contains 13 residues. Trimming at V came to 2 bases and at J to 6 bases, leaving 3 bases not matched to a gene. In germline, CDR1 is SNHLY, CDR2 FYNNEI. The CDR3 reads CASSESQGAEQYF. The CDR3 nucleotides read TGTGCCAGCAGTGAAAGCCAGGGGGCCGAGCAGTACTTC.

This clone has a handful of counts. The rearrangement links TRBV28 to TRBJ2-5; 9 nucleotides line up with TRBD2. The germline CDR1 and CDR2 sequences are MDHEN and SYDVKM. This CDR3 contains 13 residues. Trimming at V came to 4 bases and at J to 4 bases, leaving 1 base not matched to a gene. CDR3 sequence: CASSWTSAETQYF. For the CDR3, the DNA is TGTGCCAGCAGTTGGACTAGCGCAGAGACCCAGTACTTC.

This clone was detected only once. V usage is TRBV6-5 and J usage is TRBJ1-4, with 8 bases identical to TRBD1. V was pared by 2 bases and J by 6 bases, with 8 bases of the junction left unmatched. There are 16 residues in the CDR3. Germline loops: CDR1 MNHEY, CDR2 SVGAGI. The chain's CDR3 is CASSYAGTGGYEKLFF. CDR3 nucleotide sequence: TGTGCCAGCAGTTACGCCGGGACAGGAGGATATGAAAAACTGTTTTTT.

J is TRBJ2-3 and V is TRBV19; maybe TRBD2 (6 bases). CDR3 length: 16 amino acids. The germline gives CDR1 LNHDA, CDR2 SQIVND (reference sequence). Trimming shortened V by 5 bases and J by 1 base, and 16 bases separated the two germline ends. The CDR3 loop is CASSPGSGEGTDTQYF. The CDR3 DNA follows: TGTGCCAGTAGTCCAGGATCGGGGGAAGGCACAGATACGCAGTATTTT.

The genes are TRBV28 and TRBJ1-4, with no clear D. V was cut by 2 bases and J by 4 bases, with 5 bases left in between. The CDR3 is 13 residues long. Per germline, CDR1 MDHEN and CDR2 SYDVKM. This CDR3 is CASSLTGNEKLFF. The DNA of the CDR3 is TGTGCCAGCAGTTTAACTGGTAATGAAAAACTGTTTTTT.